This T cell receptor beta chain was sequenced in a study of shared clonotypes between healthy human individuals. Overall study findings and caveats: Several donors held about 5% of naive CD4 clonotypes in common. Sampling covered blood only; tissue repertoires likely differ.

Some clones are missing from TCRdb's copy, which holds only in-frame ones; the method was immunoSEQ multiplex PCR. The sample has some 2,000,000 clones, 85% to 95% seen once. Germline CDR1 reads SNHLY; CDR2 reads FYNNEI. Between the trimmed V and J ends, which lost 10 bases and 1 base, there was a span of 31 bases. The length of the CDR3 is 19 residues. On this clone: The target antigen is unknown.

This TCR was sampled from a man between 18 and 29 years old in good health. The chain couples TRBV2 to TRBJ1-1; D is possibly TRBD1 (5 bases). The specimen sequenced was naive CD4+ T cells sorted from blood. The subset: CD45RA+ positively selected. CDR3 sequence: CATRAGLTMTGGKNTEAFF. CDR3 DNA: TGTGCCACCAGGGCTGGACTTACGATGACTGGGGGTAAGAACACTGAAGCTTTCTTT.